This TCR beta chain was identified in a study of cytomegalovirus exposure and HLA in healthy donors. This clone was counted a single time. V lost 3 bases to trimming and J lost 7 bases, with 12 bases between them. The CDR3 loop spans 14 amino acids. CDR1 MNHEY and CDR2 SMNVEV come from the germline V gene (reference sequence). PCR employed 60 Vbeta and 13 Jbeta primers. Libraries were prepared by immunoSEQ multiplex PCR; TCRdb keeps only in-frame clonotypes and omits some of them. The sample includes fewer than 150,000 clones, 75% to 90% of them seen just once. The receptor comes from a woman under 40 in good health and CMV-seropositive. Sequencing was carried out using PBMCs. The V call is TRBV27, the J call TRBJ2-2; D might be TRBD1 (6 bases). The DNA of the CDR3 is TGTGCCAGCAGTTTCCTAGCCAGGGGCGGGGAGCTGTTTTTT. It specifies CASSFLARGGELFF.